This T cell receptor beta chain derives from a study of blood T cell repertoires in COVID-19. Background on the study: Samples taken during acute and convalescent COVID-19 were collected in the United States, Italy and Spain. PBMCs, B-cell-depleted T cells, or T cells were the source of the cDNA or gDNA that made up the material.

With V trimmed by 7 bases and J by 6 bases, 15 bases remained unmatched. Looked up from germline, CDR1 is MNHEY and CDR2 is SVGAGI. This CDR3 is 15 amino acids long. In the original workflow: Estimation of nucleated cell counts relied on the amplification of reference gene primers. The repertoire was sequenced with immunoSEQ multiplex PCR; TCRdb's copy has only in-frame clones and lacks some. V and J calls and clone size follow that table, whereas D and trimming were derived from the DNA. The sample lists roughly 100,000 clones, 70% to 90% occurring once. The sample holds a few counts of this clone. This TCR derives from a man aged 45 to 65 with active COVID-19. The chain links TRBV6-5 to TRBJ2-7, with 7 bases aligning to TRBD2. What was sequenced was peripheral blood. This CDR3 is CASIQSPGLRIEQYF. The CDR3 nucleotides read TGTGCCAGCATCCAATCCCCGGGACTAAGAATCGAGCAGTACTTC.